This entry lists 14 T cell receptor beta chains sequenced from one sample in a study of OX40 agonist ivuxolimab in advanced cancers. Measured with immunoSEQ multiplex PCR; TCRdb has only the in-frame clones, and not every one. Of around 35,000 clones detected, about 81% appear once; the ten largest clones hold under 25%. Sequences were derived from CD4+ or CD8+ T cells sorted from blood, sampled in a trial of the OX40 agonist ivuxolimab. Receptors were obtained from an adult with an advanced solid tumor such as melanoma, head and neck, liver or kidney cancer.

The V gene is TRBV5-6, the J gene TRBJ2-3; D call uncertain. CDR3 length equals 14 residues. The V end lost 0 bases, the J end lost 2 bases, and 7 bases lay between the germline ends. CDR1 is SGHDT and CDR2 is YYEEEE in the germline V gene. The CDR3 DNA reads TGTGCCAGCAGCTTGGAGTCAGCCACAGATACGCAGTATTTT. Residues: CASSLESATDTQYF.

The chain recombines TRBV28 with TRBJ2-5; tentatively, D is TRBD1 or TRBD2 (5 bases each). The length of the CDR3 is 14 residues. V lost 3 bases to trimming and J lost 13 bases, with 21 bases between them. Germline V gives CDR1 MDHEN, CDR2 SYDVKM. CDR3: CASSFSRDGGPPYF. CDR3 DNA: TGTGCCAGCAGTTTTTCTAGGGACGGCGGACCCCCGTACTTC.

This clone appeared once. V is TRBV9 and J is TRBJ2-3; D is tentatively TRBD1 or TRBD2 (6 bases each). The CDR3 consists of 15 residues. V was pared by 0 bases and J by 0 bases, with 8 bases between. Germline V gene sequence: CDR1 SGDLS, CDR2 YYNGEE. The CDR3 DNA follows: TGTGCCAGCAGCGTAGAGGGGGGTAGCACAGATACGCAGTATTTT. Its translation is CASSVEGGSTDTQYF.

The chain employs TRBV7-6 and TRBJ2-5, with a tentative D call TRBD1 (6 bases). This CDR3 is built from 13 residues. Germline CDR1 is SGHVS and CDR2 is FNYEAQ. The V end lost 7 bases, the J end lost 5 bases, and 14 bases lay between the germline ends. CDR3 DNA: TGTGCCAGCAAGGGGGACCCCCCGGAGACCCAGTACTTC. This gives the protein CASKGDPPETQYF.

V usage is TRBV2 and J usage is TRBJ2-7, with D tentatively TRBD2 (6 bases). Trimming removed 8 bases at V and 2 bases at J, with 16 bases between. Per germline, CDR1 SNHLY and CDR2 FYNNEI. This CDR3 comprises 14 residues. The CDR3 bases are TGTGCCAGCTCTGGGGACTCCTATACCTACGAGCAGTACTTC. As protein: CASSGDSYTYEQYF. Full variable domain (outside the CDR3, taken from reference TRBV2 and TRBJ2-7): EPEVTQTPSHQVTQMGQEVILRCVPISNHLYFYWYRQILGQKVEFLVSFYNNEISEKSEIFDDQFSVERPDGSNFTLKIRSTKLEDSAMYFCASSGDSYTYEQYFGPGTRLTVT.

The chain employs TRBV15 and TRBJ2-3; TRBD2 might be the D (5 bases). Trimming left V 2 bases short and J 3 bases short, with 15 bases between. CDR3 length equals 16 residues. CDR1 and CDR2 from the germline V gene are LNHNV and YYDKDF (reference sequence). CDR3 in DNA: TGTGCCACCAGCAGACGTCTGGGTTCGGGAACAGATACGCAGTATTTT. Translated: CATSRRLGSGTDTQYF.

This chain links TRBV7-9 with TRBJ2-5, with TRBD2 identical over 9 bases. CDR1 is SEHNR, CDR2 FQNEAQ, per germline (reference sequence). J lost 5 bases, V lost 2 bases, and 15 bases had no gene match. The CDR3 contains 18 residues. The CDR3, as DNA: TGTGCCAGCAGCTTACGCGGGGGACGGCGGGAGGGCCCGGAGACCCAGTACTTC. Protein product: CASSLRGGRREGPETQYF.

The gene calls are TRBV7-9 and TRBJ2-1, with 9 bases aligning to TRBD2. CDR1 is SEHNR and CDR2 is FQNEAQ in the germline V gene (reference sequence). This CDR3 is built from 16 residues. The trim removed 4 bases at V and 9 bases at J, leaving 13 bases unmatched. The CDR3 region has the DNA TGTGCCAGCAGCTCCGCTAGCGGGGTCCGACGGGGTGAGCAGTTCTTC. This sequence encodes CASSSASGVRRGEQFF.

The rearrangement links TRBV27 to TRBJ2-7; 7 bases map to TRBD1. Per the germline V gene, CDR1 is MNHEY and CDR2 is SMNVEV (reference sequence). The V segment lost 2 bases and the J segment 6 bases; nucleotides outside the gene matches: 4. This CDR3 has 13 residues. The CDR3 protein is CASSLGQASEQYF. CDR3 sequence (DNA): TGTGCCAGCAGTTTAGGACAGGCCAGCGAGCAGTACTTC.

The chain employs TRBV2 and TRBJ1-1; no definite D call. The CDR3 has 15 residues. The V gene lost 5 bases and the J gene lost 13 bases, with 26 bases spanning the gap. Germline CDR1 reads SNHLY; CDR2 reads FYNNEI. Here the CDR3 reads CASSPSGWGGLTHFF. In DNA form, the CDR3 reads TGTGCCAGCAGTCCATCGGGTTGGGGAGGACTGACTCATTTCTTT. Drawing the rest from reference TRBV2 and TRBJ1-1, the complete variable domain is EPEVTQTPSHQVTQMGQEVILRCVPISNHLYFYWYRQILGQKVEFLVSFYNNEISEKSEIFDDQFSVERPDGSNFTLKIRSTKLEDSAMYFCASSPSGWGGLTHFFGQGTRLTVV.

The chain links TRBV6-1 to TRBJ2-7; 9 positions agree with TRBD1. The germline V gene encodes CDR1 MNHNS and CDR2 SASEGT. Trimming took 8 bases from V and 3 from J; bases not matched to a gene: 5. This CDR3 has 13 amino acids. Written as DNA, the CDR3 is TGTGCCAGCGGGACAGGGAATTTCTACGAGCAGTACTTC. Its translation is CASGTGNFYEQYF.

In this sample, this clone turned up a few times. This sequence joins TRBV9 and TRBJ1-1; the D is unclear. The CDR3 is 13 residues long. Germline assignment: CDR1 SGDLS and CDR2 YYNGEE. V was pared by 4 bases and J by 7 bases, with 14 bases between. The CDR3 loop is CASSQDSEDEAFF. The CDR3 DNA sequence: TGTGCCAGCAGCCAGGATTCCGAGGATGAAGCTTTCTTT.

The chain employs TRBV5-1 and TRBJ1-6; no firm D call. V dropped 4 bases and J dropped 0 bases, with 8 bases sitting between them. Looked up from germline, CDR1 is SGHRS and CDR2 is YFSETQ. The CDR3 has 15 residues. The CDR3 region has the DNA TGCGCCAGCAGCCAAGAAAGCTCCTATAATTCACCCCTCCACTTT. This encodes CASSQESSYNSPLHF.

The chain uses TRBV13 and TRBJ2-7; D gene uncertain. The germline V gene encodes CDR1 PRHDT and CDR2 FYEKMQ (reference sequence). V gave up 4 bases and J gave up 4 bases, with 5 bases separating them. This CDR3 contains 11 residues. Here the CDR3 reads CASSSKYEQYF. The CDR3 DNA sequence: TGTGCCAGCAGCTCAAAGTACGAGCAGTACTTC.